This record concerns one T cell receptor beta chain sequence. As yet, its antigen is unknown. Produced via immunoSEQ multiplex PCR; TCRdb's table is partial and in-frame only. The sample carries under 130,000 clones, around 89% recorded once. The source of the sample is a study of identifying expanded T cells in peripheral blood. V shed 5 bases and J shed 6 bases, with 19 bases lying between them. CDR3 length equals 15 residues. CDR1 and CDR2 (germline): MNHEY, SMNVEV (reference sequence). Regarding the study as a whole: Over two and four weeks, about 15 and 19 clones changed, versus around 1.3 between replicates.

Sequenced: blood. The receptor was isolated from a person between 18 and 70 years old in good health. This rearrangement joins TRBV27 to TRBJ1-2; D is perhaps TRBD1 (5 bases). The DNA of the CDR3 is TGTGCCAGCAGTCCAAACCGGGGCAGGGTCCATGGCTACACCTTC. As protein: CASSPNRGRVHGYTF.